This T cell receptor (beta chain) was profiled in a study of cytomegalovirus exposure and HLA in healthy donors. Vbeta (60) and Jbeta (13) primers were used in the PCR. Only in-frame clones appear in the TCRdb table, and some are missing; sequencing was by immunoSEQ multiplex PCR. Of some 130,000 clones detected, roughly 8.8% appear once; the ten largest clones hold roughly 7%. This clone showed up just a few times. What it binds is not known. Study-level findings and limits: Most sequenced TCRs were rare (though some public TCRs occurred in many donors). It was shown in a later analysis that HLA-associated TCR beta chains were more clonally expanded than other, equally common chains. TCR beta chains numbering approximately 150 were designated cytomegalovirus-associated. Available immune exposure information was restricted to CMV serostatus only.

The V gene's germline CDR1 is SGHVS and CDR2 FNYEAQ. The CDR3 spans 17 residues. The germline V and J ends were trimmed by 4 bases and 0 bases, with 18 bases remaining between them. This chain uses TRBV7-6 with TRBJ1-2; D call uncertain. The TCR comes from a woman between 40 and 55 years old in good health and CMV-seropositive. The sample was PBMCs. CDR3 DNA: TGTGCCAGCAGCTCCGCTGATACTAGGATCTCTAACTATGGCTACACCTTC. It translates to CASSSADTRISNYGYTF.